This T cell receptor (beta chain) came from a study of T cell changes during pregnancy in multiple sclerosis. Sequencing was performed with immunoSEQ multiplex PCR; in TCRdb, only in-frame clones are kept and a portion is missing. The table lists 60,000 to 65,000 clones, about 92% of them singletons. Germline V lookup: CDR1 MGHRA, CDR2 YSYEKL. The length of the CDR3 is 15 residues. V shed 3 bases and J shed 4 bases, with 16 bases lying between them. The TCR comes from a female donor in good health, enrolled as a control in a pregnancy study. The starting material was peripheral blood, obtained in the second trimester of pregnancy. V and J are TRBV4-1 and TRBJ2-7; tentatively, D is TRBD1 (7 bases). For the CDR3, the DNA is TGCGCCAGCAGCCACCCGGGCAGGGGGGTGTACGAGCAGTACTTC. Translating it yields CASSHPGRGVYEQYF.